Listed below are T cell receptor beta chains from one sample, sequenced in a study of T cell responses to AZD1222 COVID-19 vaccine. Sequencing used immunoSEQ multiplex PCR; TCRdb keeps in-frame clones, though not all of them. In the table there are about 140,000 clones, approximately 93% of which are singletons. This specimen consisted of peripheral blood, obtained 28 days after the second AZD1222 dose. These receptors originate from an adult who received the AZD1222 COVID-19 vaccine. Each CDR3 is given with its conserved first and last residue. Fields, in order: V gene, clone size, D gene, J gene, CDR3 DNA, CDR3 protein. D genes are given only for firm matches. Clone size is stated in some rows and not others, as once, few, many or a class when expanded.

v_call: TRBV19
clone_size: once
d_call: TRBD1
j_call: TRBJ1-2
cdr3_nt: TGTGCCAGTAGTTCCCCAGGGGGGGGAGTCTATGGCTACACCTTC
cdr3_aa: CASSSPGGGVYGYTF

v_call: TRBV19
clone_size: .
d_call: .
j_call: TRBJ1-5
cdr3_nt: TGTGCCAGTAGCTTGGACGCGTATAGCAATCAGCCCCAGCATTTT
cdr3_aa: CASSLDAYSNQPQHF

v_call: TRBV5-1
clone_size: .
d_call: TRBD2
j_call: TRBJ2-1
cdr3_nt: TGCGCCAGCAGCATACCGACTAGCGGGACGGGTTACAATGAGCAGTTCTTC
cdr3_aa: CASSIPTSGTGYNEQFF

v_call: TRBV29-1
clone_size: .
d_call: .
j_call: TRBJ2-7
cdr3_nt: TGCAGCGTTGTAGGAGGGGGCACCTACGAGCAGTACTTC
cdr3_aa: CSVVGGGTYEQYF

v_call: TRBV7-2
clone_size: .
d_call: .
j_call: TRBJ1-1
cdr3_nt: TGTGCCAGCAGCTTAGGAGGGTCTAAGGGCACTGAAGCTTTCTTT
cdr3_aa: CASSLGGSKGTEAFF

v_call: TRBV6-5
clone_size: .
d_call: TRBD1
j_call: TRBJ2-5
cdr3_nt: TGTGCCAGCAGTTACGGGACAGGGGCGAGCCAAGAGACCCAGTACTTC
cdr3_aa: CASSYGTGASQETQYF

v_call: TRBV9
clone_size: .
d_call: .
j_call: TRBJ2-5
cdr3_nt: TGTGCCAGCAGTGGGACACCACAAGAGACCCAGTACTTC
cdr3_aa: CASSGTPQETQYF

v_call: TRBV28
clone_size: .
d_call: .
j_call: TRBJ2-1
cdr3_nt: TGTGCCAGCAGTTACGGGAGAGAGCGGCGCGAGCAGTTCTTC
cdr3_aa: CASSYGRERREQFF

v_call: TRBV3-1/TRBV3-2
clone_size: .
d_call: .
j_call: TRBJ2-1
cdr3_nt: TGTGCCAGCAGCCAACTGGACTACAATGAGCAGTTCTTC
cdr3_aa: CASSQLDYNEQFF

v_call: TRBV7-8
clone_size: .
d_call: TRBD2
j_call: TRBJ2-3
cdr3_nt: TGTGCCAGCAGGAAGGGACTAGCACTAGTAAGCACAGATACGCAGTATTTT
cdr3_aa: CASRKGLALVSTDTQYF

v_call: TRBV10-3
clone_size: .
d_call: .
j_call: TRBJ1-1
cdr3_nt: TGTGCCATAAGGACAGAGCTCATGAACACTGAAGCTTTCTTT
cdr3_aa: CAIRTELMNTEAFF

v_call: TRBV28
clone_size: .
d_call: .
j_call: TRBJ2-1
cdr3_nt: TGTGCCAGCAGCCCCGAGTACAATGAGCAGTTCTTC
cdr3_aa: CASSPEYNEQFF

v_call: TRBV25-1
clone_size: .
d_call: TRBD2
j_call: TRBJ2-1
cdr3_nt: TGTGCCAGCAGAGAAAGCGGGACCTACAATGAGCAGTTCTTC
cdr3_aa: CASRESGTYNEQFF